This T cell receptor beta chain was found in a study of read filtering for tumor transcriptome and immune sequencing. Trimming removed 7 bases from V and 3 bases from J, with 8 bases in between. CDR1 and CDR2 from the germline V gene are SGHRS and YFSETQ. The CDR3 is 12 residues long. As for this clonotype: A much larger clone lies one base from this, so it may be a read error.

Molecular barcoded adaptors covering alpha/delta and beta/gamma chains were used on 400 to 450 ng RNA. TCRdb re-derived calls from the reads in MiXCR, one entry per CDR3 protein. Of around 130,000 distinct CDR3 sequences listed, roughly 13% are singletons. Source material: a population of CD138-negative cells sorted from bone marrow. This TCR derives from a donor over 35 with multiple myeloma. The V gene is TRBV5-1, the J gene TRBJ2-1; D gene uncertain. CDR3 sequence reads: CASGVVYNEQFF. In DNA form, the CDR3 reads TGCGCCAGCGGGGTGGTCTACAATGAGCAGTTCTTC.